This TCR beta chain was documented in a study of shared clonotypes between healthy human individuals. Germline values: CDR1 SGHKS, CDR2 YYEKEE (reference sequence). The CDR3 covers 15 residues. Clones were read by immunoSEQ multiplex PCR, and TCRdb kept only the in-frame ones, dropping some. The sample lists 950,000 to 1,300,000 clones; about 75% were seen once. With regard to this clone: An end of the junction differs from the germline gene, which may be a read error.

The material sequenced was memory CD4+ T cells sorted from blood. The subset here: CD45RA-negative fraction. This receptor was obtained from a young man in good health. The chain links TRBV5-5 to TRBJ1-1; 8 bases are shared with TRBD1. The CDR3 loop reads CASSQDYRGDTEAFF. The CDR3 DNA reads as TGCGCCAGCAGCCAAGACTACAGGGGGGACACTGAAGCTTTCTTT.